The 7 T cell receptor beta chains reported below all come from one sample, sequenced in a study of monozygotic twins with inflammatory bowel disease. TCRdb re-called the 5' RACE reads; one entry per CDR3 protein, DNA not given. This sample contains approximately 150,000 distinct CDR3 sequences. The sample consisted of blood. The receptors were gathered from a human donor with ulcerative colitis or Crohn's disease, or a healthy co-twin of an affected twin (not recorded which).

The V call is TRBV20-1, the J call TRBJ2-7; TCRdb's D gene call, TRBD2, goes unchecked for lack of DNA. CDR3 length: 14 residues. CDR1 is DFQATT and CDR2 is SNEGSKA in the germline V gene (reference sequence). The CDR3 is CSARLSGGAYEQYF.

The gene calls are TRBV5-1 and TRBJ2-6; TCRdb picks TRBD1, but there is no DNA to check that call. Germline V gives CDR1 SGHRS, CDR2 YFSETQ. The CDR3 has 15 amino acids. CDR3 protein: CASLSGGSGANVLTF.

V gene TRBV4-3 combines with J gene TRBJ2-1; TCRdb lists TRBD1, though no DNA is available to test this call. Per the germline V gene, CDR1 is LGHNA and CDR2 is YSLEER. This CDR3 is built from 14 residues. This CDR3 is CASSLGRGVNEQFF.

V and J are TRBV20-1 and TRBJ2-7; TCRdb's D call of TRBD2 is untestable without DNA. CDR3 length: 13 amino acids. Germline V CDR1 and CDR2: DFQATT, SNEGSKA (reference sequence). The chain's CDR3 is CSAGTSGSYEQYF.

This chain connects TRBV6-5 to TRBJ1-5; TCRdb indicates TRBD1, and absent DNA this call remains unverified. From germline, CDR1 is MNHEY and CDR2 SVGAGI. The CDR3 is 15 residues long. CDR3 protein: CASSYSRDSIQPQHF.

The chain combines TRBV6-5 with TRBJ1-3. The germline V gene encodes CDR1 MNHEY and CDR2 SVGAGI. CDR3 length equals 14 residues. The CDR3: CASSYRGFGNTIYF.

CDR3 region: CSARRYYEQYF. V usage is TRBV20-1 and J usage is TRBJ2-7. Germline assignment: CDR1 DFQATT and CDR2 SNEGSKA (reference sequence). CDR3 size: 11 residues.